This T cell receptor beta chain was obtained from a study of stem cell transplantation in POMP-related autoinflammatory disease. The CDR3 contains 13 residues. The V and J ends lost 0 bases and 5 bases respectively, with 7 bases between them. Germline assignment: CDR1 MNHEY and CDR2 SVGAGI. The method was immunoSEQ multiplex PCR; TCRdb's version includes in-frame clones alone and lacks a portion of them. Among about a thousand clones listed, about 89% were seen once. The source material was a CXCR5-defined cell subset from PBMCs. The sequence came from a human donor in good health. The V gene is TRBV6-5, the J gene TRBJ1-1; D call uncertain. In nucleotides, the CDR3 is TGTGCCAGCAGTTACTCCCACAATACTGAAGCTTTCTTT. Translation: CASSYSHNTEAFF.